What follows are 21 T cell receptor beta chains derived from one specimen sequenced in a study of CD8+ T cells in alopecia areata. The sequencing template was cDNA reverse transcribed from extracted RNA. Here immunoSEQ multiplex PCR was the method, and the copy in TCRdb shows in-frame clones only, minus some. Of 140,000 to 150,000 clones detected, about 60% appear once; the ten largest clones hold about 6.8%. The sequences come from CD4+ T cells sorted from blood, collected at week 0. These receptors were collected from a human donor with alopecia areata.

The chain couples TRBV5-1 to TRBJ2-1; D possibly uses TRBD1 or TRBD2 (5 bases each). Germline V gives CDR1 SGHRS, CDR2 YFSETQ. The CDR3 spans 17 residues. Trimming removed 2 bases from V and 10 bases from J, with 25 bases in between. CDR3 residues: CASSFRPGASNGEEQFF. The DNA for the CDR3 is TGCGCCAGCAGCTTTAGGCCTGGGGCTAGCAATGGCGAGGAGCAGTTCTTC.

The chain carries TRBV4-2 and TRBJ2-1; 8 bases agree with TRBD2. V shed 4 bases and J 2 bases; nucleotides not matched to a gene: 7. This CDR3 region has 16 residues. Germline V CDR1 and CDR2: LGHNA, YNFKEQ. The DNA of the CDR3 is TGTGCCAGCAGCCCCCAGAGCGGGGGTGCCTACAATGAGCAGTTCTTC. Translation gives CASSPQSGGAYNEQFF.

The J gene is TRBJ2-3, the V gene TRBV30; possible D gene TRBD1, 6 bases. Trimming removed 4 bases at V and 5 bases at J, with 22 bases between. The CDR3 has 16 residues. Germline V gene sequence: CDR1 GTSNPN, CDR2 SVGIG (reference sequence). CDR3 residues: CAWTNSRTDREDTQYF. CDR3 nucleotides: TGTGCCTGGACAAACTCAAGGACAGACCGGGAAGATACGCAGTATTTT.

The chain carries TRBV29-1 and TRBJ1-1, with D unresolved. Trimming took off 3 bases at V and 1 base at J, with 9 bases between the two ends. This CDR3 contains 13 residues. The germline CDR1 and CDR2 sequences are SQVTM and ANQGSEA. The DNA of the CDR3 is TGCAGCGTTGAGAAGACGAAGAACACTGAAGCTTTCTTT. This translates into CSVEKTKNTEAFF.

This clone was seen only a few times. V usage is TRBV19 and J usage is TRBJ1-5; D might be TRBD1 (5 bases). This CDR3 has 11 residues. Germline V CDR1 and CDR2: LNHDA, SQIVND (reference sequence). Trimming cost V 7 bases and J 9 bases, with 10 bases left between them. The CDR3 DNA sequence: TGTGCCAGTAAGGACATAGGGCCCCAGCATTTT. It yields the protein CASKDIGPQHF.

The chain's CDR3 is CASSDRGLRYEQYF. The CDR3 bases are TGTGCCAGCAGTGACAGGGGGCTACGCTACGAGCAGTACTTC. The V call is TRBV6-1, the J call TRBJ2-7, with 8 bases matching TRBD1. Germline CDR1 and CDR2: MNHNS and SASEGT. V was pared by 3 bases and J by 3 bases, with 4 bases of the junction left unmatched. The CDR3 loop spans 14 amino acids.

This clone is a singleton in its sample. This sequence joins TRBV29-1 and TRBJ2-3; maybe TRBD1 (5 bases). The V gene lost 4 bases and the J gene lost 0 bases, with 8 bases spanning the gap. This CDR3 has 13 residues. The germline CDR1 and CDR2 sequences are SQVTM and ANQGSEA. The CDR3 loop reads CSVVAGSTDTQYF. In nucleotides, the CDR3 is TGCAGCGTTGTGGCAGGGAGCACAGATACGCAGTATTTT.

The sample holds many counts of this clone. V is TRBV11-3 and J is TRBJ2-5; 8 bases are shared with TRBD2. This CDR3 region has 16 residues. The trim removed 2 bases at V and 4 bases at J, leaving 9 bases unmatched. CDR1 and CDR2 (germline): SGHNT, YENEEA. This CDR3 is CASSLYSGVSGETQYF. CDR3 DNA sequence: TGTGCCAGCAGCTTATATAGCGGGGTGTCGGGAGAGACCCAGTACTTC.

The chain recombines TRBV29-1 with TRBJ2-1, with 9 bases that match TRBD1. This CDR3 has 14 residues. Germline V gene data show CDR1 as SQVTM and CDR2 as ANQGSEA. V shed 7 bases and J 12 bases; nucleotides not matched to a gene: 16. In DNA form, the CDR3 reads TGCAGCGCTGAGGGGACAGGGCTTACAATGATGCAGTTCTTC. It is translated as CSAEGTGLTMMQFF.

DNA of the CDR3: TGTGCCTGGAGTGTAAGGACACTATATGGCTACACCTTC. Its protein product is CAWSVRTLYGYTF. The rearrangement uses TRBV30 and TRBJ1-2, with D tentatively TRBD1 (5 bases). The V gene lost 0 bases and the J gene lost 5 bases, with 10 bases spanning the gap. The CDR3 extends over 13 amino acids. Germline CDR1 and CDR2: GTSNPN and SVGIG (reference sequence).

The chain joins TRBV2 to TRBJ2-7, with a possible D match to TRBD1 (5 bases). The germline gives CDR1 SNHLY, CDR2 FYNNEI. Trimming took 7 bases from V and 5 from J, leaving 15 bases between them. CDR3 length equals 13 residues. CDR3 coding DNA: TGTGCCAGCATCGCCCAGGGCACCAACGAGCAGTACTTC. As protein: CASIAQGTNEQYF.

A few counts support this clone. The chain links TRBV11-1 to TRBJ2-4, with 7 nucleotides matching TRBD1. The CDR3 runs to 15 residues. Per the germline V gene, CDR1 is SGHAT and CDR2 is FQDESV (reference sequence). Unmatched junction bases numbered 6, after V lost 1 base and J lost 6 bases. The CDR3 protein is CASSLDDRDGNIQYF. CDR3 nucleotides: TGTGCCAGCAGCTTAGACGACAGGGATGGAAACATTCAGTACTTC.

There are a few counts of this clone. The chain uses TRBV7-2 and TRBJ1-6; 7 bases match TRBD1. Germline loops: CDR1 SGHTA, CDR2 FQGNSA. Germline trimming cut 7 bases from V and 6 bases from J; bases unmatched to any gene: 6. This CDR3 is 14 amino acids long. The CDR3 bases are TGTGCCAGCACCCTGAGACAGGGTAATTCACCCCTCCACTTT. Translated: CASTLRQGNSPLHF.

The chain uses TRBV30 and TRBJ2-1, with a weak D call TRBD2 (5 bases). This CDR3 comprises 13 residues. The germline CDR1 and CDR2 sequences are GTSNPN and SVGIG (reference sequence). V was clipped by 3 bases and J by 4 bases, with 10 bases between them. The CDR3 reads CAWRRGGYNEQFF. The CDR3 region has the DNA TGTGCCTGGAGACGGGGTGGGTACAATGAGCAGTTCTTC.

This chain joins TRBV29-1 and TRBJ2-7; D is possibly TRBD2 (5 bases). In germline, CDR1 is SQVTM, CDR2 ANQGSEA. Trimming took 5 bases from V and 5 from J, leaving 19 bases between them. The CDR3 covers 14 residues. The CDR3: CSVKRTRVGDEQYF. The DNA for the CDR3 is TGCAGCGTTAAAAGGACTCGGGTTGGCGACGAGCAGTACTTC.

V is TRBV7-8 and J is TRBJ2-3; D unclear. Germline V CDR1 and CDR2: SGHVS, FQNEAQ. The CDR3 has 13 amino acids. V shed 2 bases and J shed 2 bases, with 5 bases lying between them. The CDR3, as DNA: TGTGCCAGCAGCTTACCACTCACAGATACGCAGTATTTT. This sequence encodes CASSLPLTDTQYF.

The chain combines TRBV5-1 with TRBJ2-7; 8 nucleotides line up with TRBD1. The V gene's germline CDR1 is SGHRS and CDR2 YFSETQ. After removal of 4 bases from V and 4 bases from J, the junction contained 10 bases not matched to a gene. The CDR3 extends over 15 amino acids. The CDR3 sequence: CASSPRTGSGYEQYF. The CDR3 DNA sequence: TGCGCCAGCAGCCCGCGGACAGGGAGCGGTTACGAGCAGTACTTC.

The gene calls are TRBV7-2 and TRBJ2-3; D is possibly TRBD1 or TRBD2 (5 bases each). The germline CDR1 and CDR2 sequences are SGHTA and FQGNSA. Trimming left V 5 bases short and J 6 bases short, with 15 bases between. The CDR3 runs to 14 residues. CDR3 DNA: TGTGCCAGCAGCCCCCGGGGCTTCAGTGATACGCAGTATTTT. Translating it yields CASSPRGFSDTQYF.

The chain uses TRBV6-1 and TRBJ2-3; 11 nucleotides agree with TRBD2. The CDR3 contains 13 residues. Germline-derived CDR1 and CDR2 are MNHNS and SASEGT. V shed 11 bases, J shed 12 bases, and the junction held 13 bases outside the gene matches. The CDR3 DNA follows: TGTGCCGCCCGGGGGGCTAGCGGGGGGTCCCAGTATTTT. Amino acid sequence: CAARGASGGSQYF.

The chain uses TRBV9 and TRBJ2-7; TRBD1 agrees at 9 bases. This CDR3 comprises 15 residues. From germline, CDR1 is SGDLS and CDR2 YYNGEE. With 2 bases clipped from V and 1 base from J, the junction kept 4 bases outside the gene matches. CDR3 DNA sequence: TGTGCCAGCAGCGTGACCGGGACAGGGTCCTACGAGCAGTACTTC. It is translated as CASSVTGTGSYEQYF.

The chain joins TRBV10-3 to TRBJ1-5; maybe TRBD1 (5 bases). Germline values: CDR1 ENHRY, CDR2 SYGVKD. This CDR3 has 13 amino acids. V lost 6 bases to trimming and J lost 4 bases, with 10 bases between them. CDR3 sequence (DNA): TGTGCCATCAGGGCGGGGGATAATCAGCCCCAGCATTTT. It is translated as CAIRAGDNQPQHF.